The clone carrying this T cell receptor (beta chain) appeared many times. The data stem from a study of Graves' ophthalmopathy and Graves' hyperthyroidism. This CDR3 is built from 15 residues. Germline CDR1 is SNHLY and CDR2 is FYNNEI. Unmatched junction bases numbered 8, after V lost 5 bases and J lost 6 bases. CDR3 regions of TCR beta were amplified from RNA transcripts. HTBI primers primed a first-round RT-PCR, and a second-round multiplex PCR followed. TCRdb independently ran MiXCR on the multiplex PCR reads; one entry per CDR3 protein. The sample yields 580,000 or so distinct CDR3 sequences, under 45% seen once.

The specimen was peripheral blood or thyroid tissue (not recorded which). The source of this sequence is an adult man with Graves' hyperthyroidism. The gene calls are TRBV2 and TRBJ1-5; TRBD1 agrees at 9 bases. The DNA of the CDR3 is TGTGCCAGCAGTACACAGGGGGCGCAGGGTCAGCCCCAGCATTTT. This encodes CASSTQGAQGQPQHF.